The 8 T cell receptor beta chains below come from one sample, sequenced in a study of T cells in Graves' hyperthyroidism and ophthalmopathy. Amplified TCR beta CDR3 regions derived from RNA transcripts. During a first-round RT-PCR of the TCR CDR3, the HTBI primer set was used. TCRdb fed the multiplex PCR reads into MiXCR, producing one record per CDR3 protein. The data show 500,000 to 650,000 distinct CDR3 sequences, 14% seen once. The sequenced material came from blood. These receptors came from a middle-aged woman with Graves' hyperthyroidism.

The count of this clonotype is one. This chain uses TRBV25-1 with TRBJ1-6; weak D call: TRBD1 (5 bases). The V end was cut by 1 base, the J end by 8 bases, with 12 bases between. The CDR3 has 15 amino acids. CDR1 and CDR2 (germline): MGHDK, SYGVNS. DNA for the CDR3: TGTGCCAGCAGTGAATCCTTACAGGTGGATTCACCCCTCCACTTT. This sequence encodes CASSESLQVDSPLHF.

In its sample, this clonotype was seen many times. The chain combines TRBV12-3 or TRBV12-4 with TRBJ1-6, with a possible D match to TRBD1 (6 bases). Trimming took off 6 bases at V and 10 bases at J, with 10 bases between the two ends. The CDR3 sequence is 12 residues long. The chain's CDR3 is CASSTTGSPLHF. DNA of the CDR3: TGTGCCAGCAGCACCACAGGGTCACCCCTCCACTTT.

This clonotype occurred many times. The chain couples TRBV20-1 to TRBJ2-7; a weak D match, TRBD2 (5 bases). The CDR3 contains 13 residues. V was pared by 3 bases and J by 3 bases, with 12 bases between. Germline V gene sequence: CDR1 DFQATT, CDR2 SNEGSKA (reference sequence). CDR3 sequence (DNA): TGCAGTGCTAGTCAGCGGAACCACTACGAGCAGTACTTC. Its translation: CSASQRNHYEQYF.

This clonotype was found many times. As DNA, the CDR3 is TGTGCCAGCAGTGAGGAAGGGATTCAGCCCCAGCATTTT. It is translated as CASSEEGIQPQHF. The genes are TRBV2 and TRBJ1-5; no reliable D call. The CDR3 has 13 amino acids. CDR1 is SNHLY, CDR2 FYNNEI, per germline. V was pared by 3 bases and J by 6 bases, with 9 bases between.

This clonotype was observed many times. CDR3 nucleotide sequence: TGCAGCGTTCGAGAAGGCGGGGGAGCCAAAAACATTCAGTACTTC. Translated: CSVREGGGAKNIQYF. The chain carries TRBV29-1 and TRBJ2-4; 7 bases line up with TRBD2. CDR1 is SQVTM, CDR2 ANQGSEA, per germline. This CDR3 region has 15 residues. Trimming cost V 5 bases and J 0 bases; bases outside gene matches: 7. The whole variable domain, remainder taken from reference TRBV29-1 and TRBJ2-4, is SAVISQKPSRDICQRGTSLTIQCQVDSQVTMMFWYRQQPGQSLTLIATANQGSEATYESGFVIDKFPISRPNLTFSTLTVSNMSPEDSSIYLCSVREGGGAKNIQYFGAGTRLSVL.

This clonotype has just a few counts. This chain links TRBV2 with TRBJ1-4; 7 nucleotides match TRBD1. Unmatched junction bases numbered 10, after V lost 7 bases and J lost 8 bases. The CDR3 covers 14 residues. Germline V gene sequence: CDR1 SNHLY, CDR2 FYNNEI. The CDR3, as DNA: TGTGCCAGCATTAGGACAGGACCACCCGAAAAACTGTTTTTT. This codes for CASIRTGPPEKLFF.

This clonotype was counted ten times or more. The chain combines TRBV12-3 or TRBV12-4 with TRBJ1-5; D not resolved. With 1 base removed from V and 9 bases from J, the gap between germline ends came to 19 bases. This CDR3 comprises 16 residues. CDR3 loop: CASSLEGWAMGSPQHF. CDR3 coding DNA: TGTGCCAGCAGTTTAGAGGGTTGGGCTATGGGGTCGCCCCAGCATTTT.

This clonotype showed up many times. The chain has TRBV24-1 and TRBJ1-1; D remains unclear. The CDR3 spans 14 residues. CDR1 is KGHDR, CDR2 SFDVKD, per germline. Trimming took 4 bases from V and 4 from J, leaving 12 bases between them. The CDR3 nucleotides read TGTGCCACCAGTGACGGCGGACTAAGCACTGAAGCTTTCTTT. It codes for CATSDGGLSTEAFF.